This T cell receptor beta chain derives from a study of blood T cell repertoires in COVID-19. The table came from immunoSEQ multiplex PCR; TCRdb's copy has only in-frame clones and leaves some out. The table shows approximately 350,000 clones, with about 83% occurring only once. Deletions cut 1 base from V and 3 bases from J, with 7 bases between. From germline, CDR1 is LGHNA and CDR2 YSLEER. This CDR3 has 13 residues. This TCR derives from a man between 25 and 39 years old with active or convalescent COVID-19. Sequenced: peripheral blood. V and J are TRBV4-3 and TRBJ2-7, with D possibly being TRBD1 (6 bases). Here the CDR3 reads CASSQGDNYEQYF. As DNA, the CDR3 is TGCGCCAGCAGCCAAGGGGACAACTACGAGCAGTACTTC.